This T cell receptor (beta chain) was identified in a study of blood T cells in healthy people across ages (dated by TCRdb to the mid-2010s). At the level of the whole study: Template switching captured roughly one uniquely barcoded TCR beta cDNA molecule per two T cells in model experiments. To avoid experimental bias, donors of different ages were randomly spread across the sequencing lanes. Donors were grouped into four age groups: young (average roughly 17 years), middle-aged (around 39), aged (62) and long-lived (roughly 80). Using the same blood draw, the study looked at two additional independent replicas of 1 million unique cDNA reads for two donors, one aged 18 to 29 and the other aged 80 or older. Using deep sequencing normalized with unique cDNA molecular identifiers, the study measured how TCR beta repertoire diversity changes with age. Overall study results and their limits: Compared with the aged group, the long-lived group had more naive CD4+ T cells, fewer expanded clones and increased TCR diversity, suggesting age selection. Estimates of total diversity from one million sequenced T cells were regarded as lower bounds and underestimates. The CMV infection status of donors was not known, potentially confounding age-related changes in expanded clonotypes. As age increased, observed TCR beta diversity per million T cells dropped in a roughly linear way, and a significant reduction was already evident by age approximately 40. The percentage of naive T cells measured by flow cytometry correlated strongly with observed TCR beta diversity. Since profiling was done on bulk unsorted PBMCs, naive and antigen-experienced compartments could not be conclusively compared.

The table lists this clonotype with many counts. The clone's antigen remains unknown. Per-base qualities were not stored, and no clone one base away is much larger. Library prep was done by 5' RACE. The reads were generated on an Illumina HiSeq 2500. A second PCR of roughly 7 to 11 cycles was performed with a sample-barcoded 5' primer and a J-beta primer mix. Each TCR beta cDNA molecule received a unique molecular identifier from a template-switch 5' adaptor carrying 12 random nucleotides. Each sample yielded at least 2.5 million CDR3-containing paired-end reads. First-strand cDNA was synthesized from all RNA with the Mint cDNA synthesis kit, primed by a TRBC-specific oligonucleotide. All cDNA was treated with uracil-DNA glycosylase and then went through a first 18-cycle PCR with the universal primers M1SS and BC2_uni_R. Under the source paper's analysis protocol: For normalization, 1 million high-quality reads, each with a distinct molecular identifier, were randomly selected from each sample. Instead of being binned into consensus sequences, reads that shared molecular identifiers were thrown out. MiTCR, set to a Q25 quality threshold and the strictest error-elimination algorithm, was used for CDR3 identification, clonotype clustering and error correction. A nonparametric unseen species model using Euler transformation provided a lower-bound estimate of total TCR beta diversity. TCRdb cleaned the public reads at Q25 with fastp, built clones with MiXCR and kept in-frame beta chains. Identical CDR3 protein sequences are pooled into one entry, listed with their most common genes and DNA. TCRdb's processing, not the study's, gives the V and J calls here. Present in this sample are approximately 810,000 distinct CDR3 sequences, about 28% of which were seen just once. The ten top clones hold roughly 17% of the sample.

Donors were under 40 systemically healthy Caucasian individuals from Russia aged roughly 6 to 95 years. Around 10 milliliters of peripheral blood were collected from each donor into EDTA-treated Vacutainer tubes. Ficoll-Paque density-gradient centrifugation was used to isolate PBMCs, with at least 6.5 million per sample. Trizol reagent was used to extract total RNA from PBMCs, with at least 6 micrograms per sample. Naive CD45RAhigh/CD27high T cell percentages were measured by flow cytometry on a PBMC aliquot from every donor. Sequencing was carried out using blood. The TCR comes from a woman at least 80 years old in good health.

The CDR3 here reads CASSYSNEAFF. The DNA reads as follows: TGTGCCAGCAGTTACTCGAATGAAGCTTTCTTT. The chain links TRBV6-6 with TRBJ1-1, with no confidently assigned D gene. CDR1 and CDR2 (MNHNY, SVGAGI) derive from the germline V gene (reference sequence). From the cysteine through the phenylalanine, the CDR3 covers 11 amino acids. The entry retains the CDR3 DNA only, 33 bases that are in frame from base 1. V gives up 0 bases and J gives up 7 bases, and the segment between their germline ends measures 3 bases.